The subject of this entry is one TCR beta chain. Its cognate antigen is unknown. Some second doses came at about 4 weeks and others at about 12 weeks; these were pooled. The entry originates in a study of T cell responses to AZD1222 COVID-19 vaccine. Study observations and caveats: Females made up more of the donors, who were largely white British, and clonal diversity may have come out too low. Unmutated variant regions reportedly attract nearly half of all spike-specific TCRs. An increase in Spike-specific TCR breadth and depth was observed after two AZD1222 doses.

Sequencing used immunoSEQ multiplex PCR; TCRdb keeps in-frame clones, though not all of them. The sample shows about 74,000 clones, under 95% of them seen only once. The sequence was obtained from an adult who received the AZD1222 COVID-19 vaccine. Material: peripheral blood, obtained 28 days after the second AZD1222 dose.

The CDR3, as DNA: TGTGCCAGCAGTGAGATGGAGACCCAGTACTTC. Translating gives CASSEMETQYF. The J gene is TRBJ2-5, the V gene TRBV6-1; the D is unclear. Germline lookup yields CDR1 MNHNS and CDR2 SASEGT. The germline V and J ends were trimmed by 3 bases and 5 bases, with 4 bases remaining between them. The CDR3 has 11 amino acids.